This is a list of T cell receptor beta chains from one sample in a study of untreated major depressive disorder. This table comes from immunoSEQ multiplex PCR, and its TCRdb copy is limited to in-frame clones, with some not included. The table lists 21,000 or so clones, 70% to 90% of them singletons. Source material: CD4+ T cells from PBMCs. These TCRs come from a woman in her 30s in good health. Each CDR3 is given with its conserved first and last residue. The order of the fields is V gene, D gene, J gene, CDR3 length, clone size, CDR3 DNA, CDR3 protein. A D gene is named only where the DNA matches it firmly. Where a row states a size, it is once, few, many or the class of an expanded clone; other rows omit it.

TRBV4-2,-,TRBJ2-7,13,-,TGTGCCAGCAGCCAAGATAGGGGGGACGAGCAGTACTTC,CASSQDRGDEQYF
TRBV7-6,TRBD1,TRBJ1-5,16,-,TGTGCCAGCAGCCCAAAACAGGGGGCAGTGGATCAGCCCCAGCATTTT,CASSPKQGAVDQPQHF
TRBV7-3,-,TRBJ2-1,14,-,TGTGCCAGCTCCGGCGGCAGCTCCTACAATGAGCAGTTCTTC,CASSGGSSYNEQFF
TRBV5-4,-,TRBJ2-6,16,-,TGTGCCAGCAGCCAGGGAACCCCTTCGGGGGCCAACGTCCTGACTTTC,CASSQGTPSGANVLTF
TRBV18,TRBD1,TRBJ2-5,14,few,TGTGCCAGCTCACCGGGACAGATCCAAGAGACCCAGTACTTC,CASSPGQIQETQYF
TRBV11-3,TRBD2,TRBJ2-3,15,-,TGTGCCAGCAGCTCTAGGCGGGGGAGCACAGATACGCAGTATTTT,CASSSRRGSTDTQYF
TRBV30,-,TRBJ1-5,13,-,TGTGCCTGGAGTCCGGGGAGCAATCAGCCCCAGCATTTT,CAWSPGSNQPQHF
TRBV19,-,TRBJ1-5,15,-,TGTGCCAGTACCCCCGGGTCGTCGGGCAATCAGCCCCAGCATTTT,CASTPGSSGNQPQHF
TRBV6-6,-,TRBJ1-5,13,-,TGTGCCAGCAAGCCTGGGGGCAATCAGCCCCAGCATTTT,CASKPGGNQPQHF
TRBV28,TRBD1,TRBJ2-7,15,-,TGTGCCAGCAGTACCCGCGGGACAGGGAATAACGAGCAGTACTTC,CASSTRGTGNNEQYF
TRBV5-6,-,TRBJ1-5,16,-,TGTGCCAGCAGCTTTTCATCGGGGGCTAGGAATCAGCCCCAGCATTTT,CASSFSSGARNQPQHF
TRBV27,-,TRBJ2-3,14,-,TGTGCCAGCACCCTTGGAGGGTCCACAGATACGCAGTATTTT,CASTLGGSTDTQYF
TRBV7-2,TRBD1,TRBJ1-1,14,once,TGTGCCAGCAGTGGGGGACAGGTCTACCCTGAAGCTTTCTTT,CASSGGQVYPEAFF
TRBV7-8,-,TRBJ2-5,15,-,TGTGCCAGCAGCTCCTTATACGGGGGCCAAGAGACCCAGTACTTC,CASSSLYGGQETQYF
TRBV7-9,-,TRBJ1-4,15,once,TGTGCCAGCAGCTTAATGGGCACACAGAATGAAAAACTGTTTTTT,CASSLMGTQNEKLFF
TRBV27,-,TRBJ2-7,13,-,TGTGCCAGCAGTTCGGACGGCCCCTACGAGCAGTACTTC,CASSSDGPYEQYF
TRBV5-1,TRBD1,TRBJ1-2,15,-,TGCGCCAGCAGCTTGGACGGACAGGTTGACTATGGCTACACCTTC,CASSLDGQVDYGYTF
TRBV7-3,-,TRBJ1-2,13,few,TGTGCCAGCAGCTTATATGAAAACTATGGCTACACCTTC,CASSLYENYGYTF
TRBV7-9,-,TRBJ1-1,14,-,TGTGCCAGCAGCCCCCCGGGCCGACCTCACAAAGCTTTCTTT,CASSPPGRPHKAFF
TRBV6-5,-,TRBJ1-2,14,-,TGTGCCAGCATGGAGACAGAAAAAAACTATGGCTACACCTTC,CASMETEKNYGYTF
TRBV5-6,-,TRBJ1-2,11,-,TGTGCCAGCAGCCTCAGGGATGGCTACACCTTC,CASSLRDGYTF
TRBV4-1,TRBD1,TRBJ2-7,15,-,TGCGCCAGCAGCCACGGGACAGGGTGGGACTACGAGCAGTACTTC,CASSHGTGWDYEQYF
TRBV15,TRBD1,TRBJ2-2,21,-,TGTGCCACCAGCAGAGGTCTGGCGGGGTCCTACGGGACAGGGCTGTCCGGGGAGCTGTTTTTT,CATSRGLAGSYGTGLSGELFF
TRBV2,TRBD1,TRBJ2-7,13,-,TGTGCCAGCAGGCAAGACAGGGGCTACGAGCAGTACTTC,CASRQDRGYEQYF
TRBV5-4,-,TRBJ2-1,16,-,TGTGCCAGCAGCTTGGGCCAGGCGAGCTCCTACAATGAGCAGTTCTTC,CASSLGQASSYNEQFF
TRBV6-5,-,TRBJ2-3,14,-,TGTGCCAGCAGGGGGGCCTCTAGCACAGATACGCAGTATTTT,CASRGASSTDTQYF
TRBV5-8,-,TRBJ1-2,12,-,TGTGCCAGCAGCTTGATAGACTATGGCTACACCTTC,CASSLIDYGYTF
TRBV10-3,TRBD2,TRBJ2-5,18,once,TGTGCCATCAGTGCGATTAGCGGGGCACCCACCAGGGGAGAGACCCAGTACTTC,CAISAISGAPTRGETQYF
TRBV5-1,TRBD1,TRBJ2-2,18,-,TGCGCCAGCAGCAACGACCCCGGGACAGTCGCGAACACCGGGGAGCTGTTTTTT,CASSNDPGTVANTGELFF
TRBV5-1,-,TRBJ2-3,13,-,TGCGCCAGCAGCAACCAGTTAACAGATACGCAGTATTTT,CASSNQLTDTQYF
TRBV6-5,TRBD1,TRBJ1-2,16,-,TGTGCCAGCAGTTCCCCCCGGCCGGGACAGGGATACGGCTACACCTTC,CASSSPRPGQGYGYTF
TRBV27,-,TRBJ1-5,15,-,TGTGCCAGCAGGGGGGCAGGCTATAGCAATCAGCCCCAGCATTTT,CASRGAGYSNQPQHF
TRBV5-4,-,TRBJ2-7,19,-,TGTGCCAGCAGCCAGAATGGACGGGACGGGTTTTGGAAAGACTACGAGCAGTACTTC,CASSQNGRDGFWKDYEQYF
TRBV5-6,TRBD1,TRBJ2-2,16,-,TGTGCCAGCAGCTTACGTCGGGACAGCAACACCGGGGAGCTGTTTTTT,CASSLRRDSNTGELFF
TRBV6-5,-,TRBJ1-2,13,-,TGTGCCAGCAGTTTGGAGATCACCTATGGCTACACCTTC,CASSLEITYGYTF
TRBV5-6,-,TRBJ1-2,15,-,TGTGCCAGCAGCTGGACGAGGCAGTGGGGTTATGGCTACACCTTC,CASSWTRQWGYGYTF
TRBV19,-,TRBJ1-1,14,once,TGTGCCAGTAGGCCCGCAGGGTGGTTCACTGAAGCTTTCTTT,CASRPAGWFTEAFF
TRBV6-6,-,TRBJ2-1,15,-,TGTGCCAGCTTACCGGGCGTCGATCGGGAAAATGAGCAGTTCTTC,CASLPGVDRENEQFF
TRBV28,-,TRBJ2-7,13,-,TGTGCCAGCAGGGGACGTAATACCTACGAGCAGTACTTC,CASRGRNTYEQYF
TRBV7-8,TRBD1,TRBJ2-5,13,-,TGTGCCAGCAGCCGACAGGGGAAGGAGACCCAGTACTTC,CASSRQGKETQYF
TRBV4-2,-,TRBJ2-7,14,-,TGTGCCAGCAGCCAAGATGAAGTAGCTGGCGAGCAGTACTTC,CASSQDEVAGEQYF
TRBV2,-,TRBJ2-5,16,-,TGTGCCAGCAGCTCGCCGGAGGGGGCGGGGTTTGAGACCCAGTACTTC,CASSSPEGAGFETQYF
TRBV28,-,TRBJ2-7,13,-,TGTGCCAGCAGTTTCGGCAATAACTACGAGCAGTACTTC,CASSFGNNYEQYF
TRBV30,TRBD1,TRBJ1-5,13,few,TGTGCCTGGAGCCTGACAGGGGATCAGCCCCAGCATTTT,CAWSLTGDQPQHF
TRBV6-5,-,TRBJ1-5,14,-,TGTGCCAGCAGGCAGACTTATAGCAATCAGCCCCAGCATTTT,CASRQTYSNQPQHF
TRBV6-1,-,TRBJ2-7,15,-,TGTGCCAGCAGTGAGGGTCAGGGATCCCTCTACGAGCAGTACTTC,CASSEGQGSLYEQYF
TRBV30,TRBD1,TRBJ1-6,14,-,TGTGCCTGGAGTAGCGGGACAGGGGGTTCACCCCTCCACTTT,CAWSSGTGGSPLHF
TRBV2,-,TRBJ1-5,13,few,TGTGCCAGCAGTCAGGGGCCCTATCAGCCCCAGCATTTT,CASSQGPYQPQHF
TRBV5-8,-,TRBJ1-5,12,-,TGTGCCAGCAGCTTCGACAGTATGTCCCAGCATTTT,CASSFDSMSQHF